The 18 T cell receptor beta chains below all came from one sample that was sequenced in a study of T cells after yellow fever vaccination. TCRdb re-derived calls from the 5' RACE reads in MiXCR, one entry per CDR3 protein. The data show nearly 350,000 distinct CDR3 sequences, 7% to 9% seen once. The sample was PBMCs, taken 35 to 50 days after the first yellow fever vaccination. The receptors were sampled from a man aged 18-30 years who received the YFV17D yellow fever vaccine.

The rearrangement joins TRBV27 to TRBJ1-5, with 10 positions matching TRBD1. The CDR3 has 16 residues. V trimming: 5 bases; J trimming: 7 bases; junction bases outside the gene matches: 11. Germline V lookup: CDR1 MNHEY, CDR2 SMNVEV (reference sequence). The CDR3 region has the DNA TGTGCCAGCAGTGCTACGGGACAGGGGAACTTGCAGCCCCAGCATTTT. This translates into CASSATGQGNLQPQHF.

The rearrangement links TRBV18 to TRBJ1-2; no clear D. The CDR3 extends over 13 amino acids. In germline, CDR1 is KGHSH, CDR2 LQKENI. Trimming took 2 bases from V and 6 from J, leaving 10 bases between them. CDR3 in DNA: TGTGCCAGCTCACCATCTGGAGGGAATGGCTACACCTTC. It codes for CASSPSGGNGYTF.

The chain has TRBV11-2 and TRBJ2-7; no firm D call. Germline values: CDR1 SGHAT, CDR2 FQNNGV. V lost 0 bases and J lost 4, with 7 bases in between. The CDR3 has 13 residues. The CDR3 nucleotides read TGTGCCAGCAGCTTAGATCTCGGGTACGAGCAGTACTTC. Amino acids: CASSLDLGYEQYF.

This chain joins TRBV4-1 and TRBJ2-1; TRBD1 might be the D (6 bases). Germline V gives CDR1 MGHRA, CDR2 YSYEKL. Trimming took off 4 bases at V and 7 bases at J, with 20 bases between the two ends. The CDR3 consists of 16 residues. The CDR3 DNA reads as TGCGCCAGCAGCCCACCCGAGGCAGGGGCTGGTAATGAGCAGTTCTTC. It yields the protein CASSPPEAGAGNEQFF.

This clonotype was seen only a few times. The chain combines TRBV7-2 with TRBJ2-2; 7 positions agree with TRBD2. The CDR3 contains 15 residues. Germline trimming cut 3 bases from V and 7 bases from J; bases unmatched to any gene: 8. Germline values: CDR1 SGHTA, CDR2 FQGNSA. CDR3 loop: CASSLGEGMVGELFF. In nucleotides, the CDR3 is TGTGCCAGCAGCTTGGGGGAGGGCATGGTCGGGGAGCTGTTTTTT.

The V gene is TRBV7-2, the J gene TRBJ2-6; D uncertain. Germline CDR1 and CDR2: SGHTA and FQGNSA. Trimming shortened V by 3 bases and J by 0 bases, and 6 bases separated the two germline ends. The CDR3 has 15 residues. The CDR3 is CASSFLFSGANVLTF. The CDR3 DNA reads TGTGCCAGCAGCTTTCTATTCTCTGGGGCCAACGTCCTGACTTTC.

The V gene is TRBV7-2, the J gene TRBJ2-7, with 7 bases lining up with TRBD2. J was trimmed by 6 bases and V by 3 bases; bases with no gene match: 5. The germline gives CDR1 SGHTA, CDR2 FQGNSA. The CDR3 runs to 13 residues. Here the CDR3 DNA reads TGTGCCAGCAGCTTGGGGGGGACTACCGAGCAGTACGTC. This encodes CASSLGGTTEQYV.

In this sample, this clonotype turned up a few times. The genes are TRBV3-1 and TRBJ2-3; TRBD2 matches at 10 bases. The CDR3 has 16 amino acids. V was pared by 3 bases and J by 4 bases, with 7 bases of the junction left unmatched. Germline V gene data show CDR1 as LGHDT and CDR2 as YNNKEL (reference sequence). The CDR3 nucleotides read TGTGCCAGCAGCCACTTTAGCGGGGGGCCGGCAGATACGCAGTATTTT. It specifies CASSHFSGGPADTQYF.

J is TRBJ2-5 and V is TRBV12-3 or TRBV12-4; maybe TRBD2 (6 bases). This CDR3 spans 14 amino acids. Trimming removed 0 bases at V and 4 bases at J, with 9 bases between. CDR3 DNA sequence: TGTGCCAGCAGTTTAGCGTACGGGGGAGAGACCCAGTACTTC. Its protein is CASSLAYGGETQYF.

DNA for the CDR3: TGTGCCAGCAGTGACAGTGACAGGGGTATTTGGTTCTTC. It yields the protein CASSDSDRGIWFF. V is TRBV25-1 and J is TRBJ2-1, with TRBD1 matching over 8 bases. Per the germline V gene, CDR1 is MGHDK and CDR2 is SYGVNS. The V and J ends lost 3 bases and 15 bases, in that order; junction bases with no gene match: 10. This CDR3 spans 13 amino acids. The whole variable domain, filled in from reference TRBV25-1 and TRBJ2-1, reads EADIYQTPRYLVIGTGKKITLECSQTMGHDKMYWYQQDPGMELHLIHYSYGVNSTEKGDLSSESTVSRIRTEHFPLTLESARPSHTSQYLCASSDSDRGIWFFGPGTRLTVL.

Ten or more counts support this clonotype. This chain joins TRBV7-9 and TRBJ2-1; TRBD2 matches 9 bases. CDR3 length equals 15 residues. V gave up 6 bases and J gave up 3 bases; unmatched junction bases: 6. CDR1 is SEHNR, CDR2 FQNEAQ, per germline (reference sequence). CDR3 amino acids: CASRGGLAFYNEQFF. CDR3 coding DNA: TGTGCCAGCAGAGGGGGACTAGCTTTCTACAATGAGCAGTTCTTC.

DNA of the CDR3: TGTGCCAGCAGTTCACATCACGGCCTGAGAGAAGAAGAGACCCAGTACTTC. Its protein product is CASSSHHGLREEETQYF. J is TRBJ2-5 and V is TRBV28; D gene unclear. This CDR3 is built from 17 residues. The V end lost 4 bases, the J end lost 3 bases, and 21 bases lay between the germline ends. The germline CDR1 and CDR2 sequences are MDHEN and SYDVKM. The full variable domain, rest sourced from reference TRBV28 and TRBJ2-5, is DVKVTQSSRYLVKRTGEKVFLECVQDMDHENMFWYRQDPGLGLRLIYFSYDVKMKEKGDIPEGYSVSREKKERFSLILESASTNQTSMYLCASSSHHGLREEETQYFGPGTRLLVL.

The sample holds a few counts of this clonotype. The J gene is TRBJ1-1, the V gene TRBV19; D ambiguous. The ends were cut back, 4 bases at V and 3 bases at J, with 18 bases in the middle. Germline V gene data show CDR1 as LNHDA and CDR2 as SQIVND (reference sequence). CDR3 size: 16 residues. DNA of the CDR3: TGTGCCAGTAGTAAAAAATTTCCGGGTTACTACACTGAAGCTTTCTTT. This sequence encodes CASSKKFPGYYTEAFF. The full variable domain, with the rest looked up from reference TRBV19 and TRBJ1-1, is DGGITQSPKYLFRKEGQNVTLSCEQNLNHDAMYWYRQDPGQGLRLIYYSQIVNDFQKGDIAEGYSVSREKKESFPLTVTSAQKNPTAFYLCASSKKFPGYYTEAFFGQGTRLTVV.

This clonotype was counted ten times or more. J is TRBJ2-7 and V is TRBV29-1; the D gene is possibly TRBD2 (5 bases). Germline V gene sequence: CDR1 SQVTM, CDR2 ANQGSEA. V was trimmed by 1 base and J by 3 bases, leaving 19 bases between them. The CDR3 contains 16 residues. CDR3 sequence: CSVEGSDNSRDYEQYF. Written as DNA, the CDR3 is TGCAGCGTTGAAGGGTCAGACAATTCCCGGGACTACGAGCAGTACTTC.

This clonotype appeared a few times. For the CDR3, the DNA is TGTGCCAGCAGTTACATGGCAGGGGGCGACTATGGCTACACCTTC. This translates into CASSYMAGGDYGYTF. This rearrangement joins TRBV6-5 to TRBJ1-2, with 8 bases matching TRBD1. V was clipped by 2 bases and J by 3 bases; unmatched bases: 5. Germline CDR1 and CDR2: MNHEY and SVGAGI. CDR3 length equals 15 residues.

This clonotype appeared many times. This rearrangement joins TRBV12-3 or TRBV12-4 to TRBJ1-4, with D maybe TRBD1 (6 bases). The CDR3 runs to 14 residues. V dropped 6 bases and J dropped 5 bases, with 13 bases sitting between them. The CDR3 sequence: CASSPDSGNEKLFF. The CDR3 DNA reads as TGTGCCAGCAGCCCGGACAGTGGGAATGAAAAACTGTTTTTT.

This clonotype was counted many times. The genes are TRBV27 and TRBJ2-3; TRBD1 matches 8 bases. Per the germline V gene, CDR1 is MNHEY and CDR2 is SMNVEV (reference sequence). This CDR3 is built from 19 residues. V shed 1 base and J 4 bases; nucleotides not matched to a gene: 16. The CDR3 region has the DNA TGTGCCAGCAGTTTATGGTCGGCTCGGGGACAGGTTATTTCAGATACGCAGTATTTT. This encodes CASSLWSARGQVISDTQYF.

This clonotype came up a few times. The chain employs TRBV20-1 and TRBJ1-2, with D uncertain. There are 14 residues in the CDR3. From germline, CDR1 is DFQATT and CDR2 SNEGSKA (reference sequence). V lost 5 bases and J lost 4, with 17 bases in between. CDR3 DNA: TGCAGTGCTCCCCCCCCGGCTCCCCGCTATGGCTACACCTTC. Its protein product is CSAPPPAPRYGYTF.